This T cell receptor beta chain was found in a study of blood T cell repertoires in COVID-19. About the research overall: Samples of COVID-19 (acute and convalescent) were obtained from the United States, Italy and Spain. Sources were T cells, B-cell-depleted T cells, or PBMCs; the material itself was cDNA or gDNA.

Individuals drawn from 24 US areas were about 18 to 95 years old. This CDR3 spans 13 amino acids. Trimming cost V 3 bases and J 3 bases, with 9 bases left between them. The germline CDR1 and CDR2 sequences are MNHEY and SMNVEV (reference sequence). Source study methods: Counts of nucleated cells, estimated from reference gene primer amplification, were obtained. Clones were sequenced by immunoSEQ multiplex PCR, and TCRdb holds only the in-frame ones, with some missing. The V and J calls and clone size come from that table; D and trimming were worked out from the DNA. Of around 250,000 clones in the sample, 91% were seen once.

This receptor was obtained from a human donor in a cohort exposed to, infected with or recovered from COVID-19 (not recorded which). The donor label of this sample is uncertain. The sequenced sample consisted of PBMCs or T cells enriched from blood (not recorded which). V is TRBV27 and J is TRBJ2-7, with no clear D. Written as DNA, the CDR3 is TGTGCCAGCAGTTTTGGCAGATACTACGAGCAGTACTTC. It translates to CASSFGRYYEQYF.